This T cell receptor (beta chain) was recorded in a study of blood T cell repertoires in COVID-19. Study information: COVID-19 samples collected from the United States, Italy and Spain covered acute and convalescent phases. T cells, B-cell-depleted T cells, or PBMCs supplied cDNA or gDNA.

Individuals drawn from under 30 US areas were about 18 to 95 years old. Authors' analysis steps: From reference gene primer amplification, estimates of nucleated cell counts were derived. The assay was immunoSEQ multiplex PCR, and TCRdb's table has in-frame clones only and misses some. For V, J and clone size, that table is used; D and trimming come from the DNA. The table records a few hundred thousand clones, approximately 83% of them present only once. Sequencing input: PBMCs or T cells enriched from blood (not recorded which). This receptor was identified in a man aged 25 to 40 who had recovered from COVID-19.

The CDR3 DNA is TGTGCCAGCAGTTACTCTTCACTACCAGCCCAAGAGACCCAGTACTTC. Its translation: CASSYSSLPAQETQYF. The J gene is TRBJ2-5, the V gene TRBV6-7; D is uncertain. TRBV6-7 is an open reading frame whose function is uncertain. This CDR3 spans 16 amino acids. V was cut by 0 bases and J by 1 base, with 12 bases left in between.